This T cell receptor beta chain was identified in a study of blood T cells in healthy people across ages. The second PCR ran roughly 6 to 11 cycles with a sample-barcoded 5' primer and J-beta primers. Each sample yielded at least 2.5 million CDR3-containing paired-end reads. TCRdb recomputed calls from the 5' RACE reads with MiXCR, one row per CDR3 protein. The sample shows almost 800,000 distinct CDR3 sequences, roughly 64% of them seen only once. Per sample, no less than 5 micrograms of total RNA were extracted. V shed 7 bases and J 6 bases; nucleotides not matched to a gene: 5. The CDR3 is 15 residues long. Germline V gives CDR1 MNHEY, CDR2 SVGEGT.

The V call is TRBV6-2 or TRBV6-3, the J call TRBJ2-1; 14 nucleotides align to TRBD2. The receptor was derived from a man aged 25 to 45 in good health. The material sequenced was blood. The CDR3 sequence is CASIGTSGRSNEQFF. CDR3 DNA: TGTGCCAGCATCGGGACTAGCGGGAGATCCAATGAGCAGTTCTTC.